A selection of T cell receptor beta chains follows, all from one sample in a study of T cell repertoires in cytomegalovirus infection. Their antigens remain unidentified. In TCRdb, the reads were re-called with MiXCR into one record per CDR3 protein. The sample shows more than 250,000 distinct CDR3 sequences, 20% to 25% of them seen only once. Material: cultured PBMCs, obtained from culture after CMV antigen stimulation. Source of these receptors: a human donor in good health (CMV status not recorded). Some clones in this sample may be carry-over from other donors' samples. Each CDR3 is given with its conserved first and last residue. D genes are given only for firm matches. For some rows the clone size is stated as once, few or many, or as a class when expanded; others skip it.

clone size	J gene	D gene	V gene	CDR3 DNA	CDR3 protein
.	TRBJ2-1	.	TRBV2	TGTGCCAGCAGTGGGGGAGCAGTTTACAATGAGCAGTTCTTC	CASSGGAVYNEQFF
.	TRBJ2-1	.	TRBV15	TGTGCCACCAGCAGAGATCTCGCAGGGGTTGGGGAGCAGTTCTTC	CATSRDLAGVGEQFF
few	TRBJ2-1	.	TRBV5-1	TGCGCCAGCAGCTTGCTTCAATTGCCCTACAATGAGCAGTTCTTC	CASSLLQLPYNEQFF
many	TRBJ1-3	.	TRBV11-2	TGTGCCAGCAGCCCATTCTCTACGGGCCATCTTGGAAACACCATATATTTT	CASSPFSTGHLGNTIYF
few	TRBJ2-2	.	TRBV7-7	TGTGCTAGCAGCCCGATGAACACCGGGGAGCTGTTTTTT	CASSPMNTGELFF
few	TRBJ2-1	.	TRBV6-1	TGTGCCAGCAGTTACCATCGTGGGGGCCCTATCTCCTACAATGAGCAGTTCTTC	CASSYHRGGPISYNEQFF
.	TRBJ1-1	TRBD1	TRBV5-1	TGCGCCAGCAGCTTCACAGACAGGGAGAATGAAGCTTTCTTT	CASSFTDRENEAFF
many	TRBJ2-3	TRBD2	TRBV7-2	TGTGCCAGCAGCTCGAGACTAGCGGTTAGCACAGATACGCAGTATTTT	CASSSRLAVSTDTQYF
.	TRBJ2-1	.	TRBV3-1	TGTGCCAGCAGCCAAGCCTTCACTAGAAACAATGAGCAGTTCTTC	CASSQAFTRNNEQFF
.	TRBJ1-2	TRBD1	TRBV28	TGTGCCAGCAGTTTAGCAGGGGGCGTCTATGGCTACACCTTC	CASSLAGGVYGYTF
.	TRBJ2-1	TRBD2	TRBV10-3	TGTGCCATCACCCCGACTAGCGGGAAGGCCAATGAGCAGTTCTTC	CAITPTSGKANEQFF
many	TRBJ1-4	.	TRBV5-6	TGTGCCAGCAGCTCAGGGTGGGCTAATGAAAAACTGTTTTTT	CASSSGWANEKLFF
.	TRBJ2-4	.	TRBV11-2	TGTGCCAGCAGCTTTCTGTCCTCAGCCAAAAACATTCAGTACTTC	CASSFLSSAKNIQYF
few	TRBJ1-4	.	TRBV5-1	TGCGCCAGCAGCTCCGGACAGCCACAGGAAAAACTGTTTTTT	CASSSGQPQEKLFF
few	TRBJ2-5	.	TRBV6-2/TRBV6-3	TGTGCCAGCTCGAAGGGGGTGGGGACGGAGACCCAGTACTTC	CASSKGVGTETQYF
.	TRBJ1-1	.	TRBV19	TGTGCCACCCTCTCTAGGGGAAGCACTGAAGCTTTCTTT	CATLSRGSTEAFF
.	TRBJ2-7	.	TRBV7-6	TGTGCCAGCAGCTTAGCGGGACCCGGCTACGAGCAGTACTTC	CASSLAGPGYEQYF
many	TRBJ1-3	TRBD1	TRBV7-6	TGTGCCAGCAGGCAGGGGGCTGGAAACACCATATATTTT	CASRQGAGNTIYF
few	TRBJ1-2	.	TRBV3-1	TGTGCCAGCAGGGACGGCTGGACCGGTGACTATGGCTACACCTTC	CASRDGWTGDYGYTF
.	TRBJ2-5	.	TRBV10-3	TGTGCCATCAGTGACTCTGGCCGGAGGGGGGAGGAGACCCAGTACTTC	CAISDSGRRGEETQYF
.	TRBJ2-3	.	TRBV12-3/TRBV12-4	TGTGCCAGCAGGGGACTCAACACAGATACGCAGTATTTT	CASRGLNTDTQYF
few	TRBJ2-1	.	TRBV10-3	TGTGCCATCAGTAACCAGGGTTATTACAATGAGCAGTTCTTC	CAISNQGYYNEQFF
.	TRBJ2-3	.	TRBV7-2	TGTGCCAGCAGCTTTGGAATCCTCGGCACAGATACGCAGTATTTT	CASSFGILGTDTQYF
.	TRBJ2-7	.	TRBV7-2	TGTGCCAGCAGTCCTGAATGGGGGGCCGGCGAGCAGTACTTC	CASSPEWGAGEQYF
many	TRBJ1-2	.	TRBV7-2	TGTGCCAGCAGCTCCGGACAGCCGGGAGAAGGCTACACCTTC	CASSSGQPGEGYTF
many	TRBJ2-1	.	TRBV7-2	TGTGCCAGCAGCTTAATGGCGCAGGACTACAATGAGCAGTTCTTC	CASSLMAQDYNEQFF
many	TRBJ2-7	TRBD2	TRBV7-2	TGTGCCAGCAGCAAAACAGGGGGCGCGGGACTAGCGGGATCCTACGAGCAGTACTTC	CASSKTGGAGLAGSYEQYF
many	TRBJ1-4	TRBD1	TRBV4-1	TGCGCCAGCAGCCTAATCCTCGCCACAGGGGGAACTAATGAAAAACTGTTTTTT	CASSLILATGGTNEKLFF
.	TRBJ1-6	.	TRBV4-3	TGCGCCAGCAGCCTAAAATCAGGGAATTCACCCCTCCACTTT	CASSLKSGNSPLHF
.	TRBJ2-3	TRBD2	TRBV18	TGTGCCAGCTCACCACAGACTAGCGGGAGTACAGATACGCAGTATTTT	CASSPQTSGSTDTQYF
few	TRBJ2-1	.	TRBV11-3	TGTGCCAGCAGCGAACAGGGCTATGAGCAGTTCTTC	CASSEQGYEQFF
few	TRBJ1-1	.	TRBV19	TGTGCCAGTAGTATAGGGCAGCCGAACACTGAAGCTTTCTTT	CASSIGQPNTEAFF
.	TRBJ1-5	TRBD1	TRBV24-1	TGTGCCACCAGTGACCACACAGGGGACCTTCATCAGCCCCAGCATTTT	CATSDHTGDLHQPQHF
.	TRBJ1-1	.	TRBV5-1	TGCGCCAGCTCTCTTTCCCGGGGGTTAGGTGAAGCTTTCTTT	CASSLSRGLGEAFF
few	TRBJ2-1	TRBD2	TRBV6-2/TRBV6-3	TGTGCCAGTCGCGGGACTAGTCTGAGTGAGCAGTTCTTC	CASRGTSLSEQFF
few	TRBJ1-4	TRBD1	TRBV25-1	TGTGCCAGCGAGACAGGGGGCAAACGGCTGTTTTTT	CASETGGKRLFF
.	TRBJ2-5	.	TRBV20-1	TGCAGTGCTAGAGATATCGGACAGCTCCAAGAGACCCAGTACTTC	CSARDIGQLQETQYF
.	TRBJ2-7	TRBD1	TRBV7-8	TGTGCCAGCAGCCCAGCCCGGGACAGGGGTTCGGTCGAGCAGTACTTC	CASSPARDRGSVEQYF
few	TRBJ2-1	TRBD2	TRBV5-1	TGCGCCAGCAGCTTTCCGGGAGGGCCGACGGATGAGCAGTTCTTC	CASSFPGGPTDEQFF
few	TRBJ2-1	.	TRBV25-1	TGTGCCAGCAGTGAATTTCGTTCTCCCTACAATGAGCAGTTCTTC	CASSEFRSPYNEQFF
.	TRBJ2-5	TRBD1	TRBV11-2	TGTGCCAGCAGCTTAGAGCGGTTTCGAACAGGGGGATCAGAGACCCAGTACTTC	CASSLERFRTGGSETQYF
few	TRBJ2-5	.	TRBV6-6	TGTGCCAGCAGTCCGCGAAGGGACGCAAAGACGGAGACCCAGTACTTC	CASSPRRDAKTETQYF
few	TRBJ2-2	.	TRBV5-1	TGCGCCAGCAGCTTGGGGGATTCGAACACCGGGGAGCTGTTTTTT	CASSLGDSNTGELFF
.	TRBJ2-3	TRBD2	TRBV5-5	TGTGCCAGCAGTAATGGACTAGCGGGAGTGACAGATACGCAGTATTTT	CASSNGLAGVTDTQYF
.	TRBJ1-1	.	TRBV6-8	TGTGCCAGCAGACGATCGCGGGGCACTGAAGCTTTCTTT	CASRRSRGTEAFF
many	TRBJ2-2	.	TRBV7-7	TGTGCTAGCAGCTTAGCGACAACGAACACCGGGGAGCTGTTTTTT	CASSLATTNTGELFF
many	TRBJ1-1	TRBD1	TRBV7-6	TGTGCCAGCAGTTTAGGGTCCAGGGGGCTGAACACTGAAGCTTTCTTT	CASSLGSRGLNTEAFF
many	TRBJ2-1	.	TRBV7-8	TGTGCCAGCACCATCTTTGGGTTAGGGAATGAGCAGTTCTTC	CASTIFGLGNEQFF
many	TRBJ2-1	.	TRBV7-2	TGTGCCAGCAGCTTAGCGATCGGCTATGAGCAGTTCTTC	CASSLAIGYEQFF
few	TRBJ1-5	.	TRBV5-6	TGTGCCAGCAGCTTGGCCCGACAGGGCAATCAGCCCCAGCATTTT	CASSLARQGNQPQHF
.	TRBJ2-2	TRBD2	TRBV9	TGTGCCAGCAGCGACGGACTAGCGGGAGTTGGCACCGGGGAGCTGTTTTTT	CASSDGLAGVGTGELFF
many	TRBJ1-2	.	TRBV7-2	TGTGCCAGCAGCCCAATGGACGGCATCTATGGCTACACCTTC	CASSPMDGIYGYTF
.	TRBJ2-2	.	TRBV20-1	TGCAGTGCTAGAATGGGGGCGACGGTCGGGGAGCTGTTTTTT	CSARMGATVGELFF
.	TRBJ1-1	.	TRBV29-1	TGCAGCGTTTCAGGGCGGTTGTACACTGAAGCTTTCTTT	CSVSGRLYTEAFF